Shown below are 15 T cell receptor beta chains from a single sample sequenced in a study of stem cell transplantation in POMP-related autoinflammatory disease. TCRdb keeps only in-frame clones here, not all; method: immunoSEQ multiplex PCR. The table records 68,000 or so clones, roughly 93% of them present only once. The source material was CD4+ T cells from PBMCs, sampled after stem cell transplantation. These receptors were obtained from a human patient with POMP-related autoinflammation and immune dysregulation (PRAID). Some of these T cells may belong to the graft donor.

This clone appeared a few times. The rearrangement links TRBV2 to TRBJ2-5, with 9 bases that match TRBD1. Germline-derived CDR1 and CDR2 are SNHLY and FYNNEI. CDR3 length: 13 amino acids. After removal of 8 bases from V and 5 bases from J, the junction contained 6 bases not matched to a gene. The CDR3 DNA is TGTGCCAGCGGCCGGACAGGGGTGGAGACCCAGTACTTC. It is translated as CASGRTGVETQYF.

The chain recombines TRBV19 with TRBJ2-7; tentatively, D is TRBD1 or TRBD2 (6 bases each). Germline V gene sequence: CDR1 LNHDA, CDR2 SQIVND (reference sequence). The CDR3 contains 15 residues. V was trimmed by 1 base and J by 7 bases, leaving 17 bases between them. CDR3 DNA sequence: TGTGCCAGTAGTATAGGACAGGCATTTGCGGGGGAGCAGTACTTC. Amino acid sequence: CASSIGQAFAGEQYF.

V usage is TRBV28 and J usage is TRBJ2-7; 10 nucleotides line up with TRBD1. Per the germline V gene, CDR1 is MDHEN and CDR2 is SYDVKM. After removal of 5 bases from V and 2 bases from J, the junction contained 9 bases not matched to a gene. There are 16 residues in the CDR3. This CDR3 reads CASSETGGGNPYEQYV. In DNA, the CDR3 is TGTGCCAGCAGTGAGACAGGGGGCGGTAACCCCTACGAGCAGTACGTC.

The chain employs TRBV10-2 and TRBJ2-1; 15 nucleotides align to TRBD2. There are 14 residues in the CDR3. Trimming took 8 bases from V and 9 from J; bases not matched to a gene: 5. Germline V lookup: CDR1 WSHSY, CDR2 SAAADI. The CDR3 coding sequence is TGCGCCAGCCGGACTAGCGGGGGGGCCGGTGAGCAGTTCTTC. The encoded protein is CASRTSGGAGEQFF.

The V gene is TRBV3-1 (or the pseudogene TRBV3-2), the J gene TRBJ2-1; D assignment may be TRBD1 or TRBD2 (6 bases each). The CDR3 covers 12 residues. Trimming cost V 0 bases and J 10 bases, with 7 bases left between them. Germline V gives CDR1 LGHDT, CDR2 YNNKEL (reference sequence). CDR3 coding DNA: TGTGCCAGCAGCCAAGAAGGGGGGGAGCAGTTCTTC. Amino acids: CASSQEGGEQFF.

The chain recombines TRBV7-6 with TRBJ1-3; possibly TRBD1 for D (5 bases). Trimming stripped 1 base from V and 3 bases from J, with 10 bases between. Germline assignment: CDR1 SGHVS and CDR2 FNYEAQ. The CDR3 is made up of 15 amino acids. CDR3 DNA: TGTGCCAGCAGCTTAGTCAGGGACGATGGAAACACCATATATTTT. Translation: CASSLVRDDGNTIYF.

This sequence joins TRBV5-1 and TRBJ2-1; D not resolved. The V gene lost 4 bases and the J gene lost 6 bases, with 14 bases spanning the gap. Germline CDR1 is SGHRS and CDR2 is YFSETQ. The CDR3 is made up of 14 amino acids. The CDR3 nucleotides read TGCGCCAGCAGCCCGTTCGGTTCGGTCAATGAGCAGTTCTTC. It encodes CASSPFGSVNEQFF.

The chain combines TRBV7-9 with TRBJ1-4; D might be TRBD1 (5 bases). Trimming took off 3 bases at V and 7 bases at J, with 21 bases between the two ends. This CDR3 has 17 amino acids. Germline CDR1 is SEHNR and CDR2 is FQNEAQ (reference sequence). The DNA for the CDR3 is TGTGCCAGCAGCTTGGGCCGCTATGGGGGGATGGGTGAAAAACTGTTTTTT. Amino acids: CASSLGRYGGMGEKLFF. Full variable domain (missing parts from reference TRBV7-9 and TRBJ1-4): DTGVSQNPRHKITKRGQNVTFRCDPISEHNRLYWYRQTLGQGPEFLTYFQNEAQLEKSRLLSDRFSAERPKGSFSTLEIQRTEQGDSAMYLCASSLGRYGGMGEKLFFGSGTQLSVL.

V is TRBV5-1 and J is TRBJ2-7; 11 nucleotides match TRBD1. The germline CDR1 and CDR2 sequences are SGHRS and YFSETQ. The V and J ends lost 5 bases and 5 bases, in that order; junction bases with no gene match: 12. The CDR3 is 16 residues long. The CDR3 spells CASSATPGQGANEQYF. In nucleotides, the CDR3 is TGCGCCAGCAGTGCCACCCCCGGACAGGGGGCCAACGAGCAGTACTTC.

V usage is TRBV5-1 and J usage is TRBJ1-2; D not resolved. The V gene's germline CDR1 is SGHRS and CDR2 YFSETQ. CDR3 length: 14 residues. The V end was cut by 0 bases, the J end by 2 bases, with 8 bases between. This CDR3 is CASSLVGSNYGYTF. The DNA for the CDR3 is TGCGCCAGCAGCTTGGTGGGGTCCAACTATGGCTACACCTTC. Full variable domain (remainder filled in from reference TRBV5-1 and TRBJ1-2): KAGVTQTPRYLIKTRGQQVTLSCSPISGHRSVSWYQQTPGQGLQFLFEYFSETQRNKGNFPGRFSGRQFSNSRSEMNVSTLELGDSALYLCASSLVGSNYGYTFGSGTRLTVV.

The chain couples TRBV7-6 to TRBJ2-3; 7 bases map to TRBD1. The CDR3 loop spans 15 amino acids. The germline CDR1 and CDR2 sequences are SGHVS and FNYEAQ. V was clipped by 5 bases and J by 2 bases; unmatched bases: 7. DNA for the CDR3: TGTGCCAGCAGCGCCACGGGACAGCTCACAGATACGCAGTATTTT. Residues: CASSATGQLTDTQYF.

The chain uses TRBV5-4 and TRBJ1-1; a possible D gene is TRBD1 (6 bases). Germline V gives CDR1 SGHNT, CDR2 YYREEE (reference sequence). The germline V and J ends were trimmed by 2 bases and 4 bases, with 12 bases remaining between them. The CDR3 is 14 amino acids. The CDR3 nucleotides are TGTGCCAGCAGCTTCCGGGGGGGCGGCACTGAAGCTTTCTTT. Protein product: CASSFRGGGTEAFF.

The CDR3 nucleotides are TGTGCCAGCAGCTCAAATCCCAAACCCTCTGAGACCGTCCGAAGGGAAAAACTGTTTTTT. Translation gives CASSSNPKPSETVRREKLFF. J is TRBJ1-4 and V is TRBV7-8; D gene ambiguous. The germline gives CDR1 SGHVS, CDR2 FQNEAQ. V was clipped by 4 bases and J by 8 bases, with 32 bases between them. This CDR3 is built from 20 residues.

The V gene is TRBV29-1, the J gene TRBJ2-7; 14 bases map to TRBD2. V dropped 8 bases and J dropped 5; count of bases not matched to a gene: 5. The V gene's germline CDR1 is SQVTM and CDR2 ANQGSEA. The CDR3 consists of 13 residues. The CDR3 sequence: CSSWTSGRNEQYF. The CDR3 bases are TGCAGCTCCTGGACTAGCGGGAGGAACGAGCAGTACTTC.

Here the CDR3 reads CASSPVALAGGNTGELFF. In DNA form, the CDR3 reads TGTGCCAGCTCACCAGTCGCACTAGCGGGAGGGAACACCGGGGAGCTGTTTTTT. This rearrangement joins TRBV18 to TRBJ2-2; 12 bases are shared with TRBD2. This CDR3 spans 18 amino acids. Trimming removed 2 bases from V and 1 base from J; junction bases left unmatched: 5. In germline, CDR1 is KGHSH, CDR2 LQKENI.